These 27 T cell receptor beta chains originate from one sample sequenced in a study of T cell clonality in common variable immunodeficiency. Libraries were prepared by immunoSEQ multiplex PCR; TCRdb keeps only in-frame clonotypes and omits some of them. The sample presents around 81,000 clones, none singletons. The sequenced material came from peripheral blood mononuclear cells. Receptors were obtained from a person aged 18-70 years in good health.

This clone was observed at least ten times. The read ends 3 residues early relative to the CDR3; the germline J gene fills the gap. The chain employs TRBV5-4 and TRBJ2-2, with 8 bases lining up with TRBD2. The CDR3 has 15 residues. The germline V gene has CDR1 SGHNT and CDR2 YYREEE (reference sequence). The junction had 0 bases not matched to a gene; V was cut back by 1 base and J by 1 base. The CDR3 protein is CASSLSGRNTGELFF. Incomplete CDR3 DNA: TGTGCCAGCAGCTTGAGCGGGAGGAACACCGGGGAG.

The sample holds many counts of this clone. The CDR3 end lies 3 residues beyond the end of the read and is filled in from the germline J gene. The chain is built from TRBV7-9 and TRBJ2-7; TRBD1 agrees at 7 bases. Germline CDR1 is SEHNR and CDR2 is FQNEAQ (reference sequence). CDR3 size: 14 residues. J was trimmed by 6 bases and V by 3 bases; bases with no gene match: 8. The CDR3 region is CASSFASKGAEQYF. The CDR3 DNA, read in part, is TGTGCCAGCAGCTTCGCGTCAAAGGGGGCCGAG. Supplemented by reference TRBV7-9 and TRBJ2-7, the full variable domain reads DTGVSQNPRHKITKRGQNVTFRCDPISEHNRLYWYRQTLGQGPEFLTYFQNEAQLEKSRLLSDRFSAERPKGSFSTLEIQRTEQGDSAMYLCASSFASKGAEQYFGPGTRLTVT.

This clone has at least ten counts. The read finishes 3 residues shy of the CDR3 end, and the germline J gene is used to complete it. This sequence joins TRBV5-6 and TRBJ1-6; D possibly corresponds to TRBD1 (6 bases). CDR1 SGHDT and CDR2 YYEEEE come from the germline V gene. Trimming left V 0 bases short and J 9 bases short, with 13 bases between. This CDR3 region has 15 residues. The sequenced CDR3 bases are TGTGCCAGCAGCTTGGCCACCAGGGGCGGTTCACCC. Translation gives CASSLATRGGSP. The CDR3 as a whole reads CASSLATRGGSPLHF.

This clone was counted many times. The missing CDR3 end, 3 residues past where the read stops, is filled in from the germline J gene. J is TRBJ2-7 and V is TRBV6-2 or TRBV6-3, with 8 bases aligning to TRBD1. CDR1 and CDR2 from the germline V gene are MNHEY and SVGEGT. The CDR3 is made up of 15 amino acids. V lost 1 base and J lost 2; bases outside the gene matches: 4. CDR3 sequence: CASSYLPDRAYEQYF. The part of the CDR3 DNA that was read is TGTGCCAGCAGTTACTTGCCGGACAGGGCCTACGAG.

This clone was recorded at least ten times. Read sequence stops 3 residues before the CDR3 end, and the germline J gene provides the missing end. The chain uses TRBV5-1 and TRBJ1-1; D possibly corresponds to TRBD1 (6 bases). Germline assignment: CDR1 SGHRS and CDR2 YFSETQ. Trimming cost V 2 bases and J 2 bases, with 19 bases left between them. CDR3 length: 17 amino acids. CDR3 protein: CASSFGQFATGNTEAFF. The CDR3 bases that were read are TGCGCCAGCAGCTTTGGACAGTTTGCGACGGGTAACACTGAA.

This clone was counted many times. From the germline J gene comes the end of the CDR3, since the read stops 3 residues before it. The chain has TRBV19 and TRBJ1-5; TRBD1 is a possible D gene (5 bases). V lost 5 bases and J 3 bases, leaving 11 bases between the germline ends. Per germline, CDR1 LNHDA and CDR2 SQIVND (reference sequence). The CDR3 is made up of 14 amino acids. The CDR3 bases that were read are TGTGCCAGTAGTGTGGAGGGGAACAATCAGCCC. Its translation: CASSVEGNNQP. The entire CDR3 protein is CASSVEGNNQPQHF.

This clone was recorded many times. CDR3 region: CASSPQGRAYNEQFF. CDR3 bases read: TGTGCCAGCAGTCCTCAGGGGCGAGCCTACAATGAG. The chain is built from TRBV5-6 and TRBJ2-1, with TRBD1 as a possible D gene (6 bases). The DNA ends 3 residues before the CDR3 does, and the rest of the CDR3 is filled in from the germline J gene. The CDR3 extends over 15 amino acids. The V and J ends lost 5 bases and 2 bases respectively, with 14 bases between them. The germline V gene encodes CDR1 SGHDT and CDR2 YYEEEE.

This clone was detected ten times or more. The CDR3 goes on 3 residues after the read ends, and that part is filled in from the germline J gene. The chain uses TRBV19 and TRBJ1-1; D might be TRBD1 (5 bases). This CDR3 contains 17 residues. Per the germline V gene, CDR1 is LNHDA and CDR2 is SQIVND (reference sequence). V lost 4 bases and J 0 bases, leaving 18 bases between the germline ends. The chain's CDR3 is CASSTLQVRGMNTEAFF. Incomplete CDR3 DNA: TGTGCCAGTAGTACCCTACAGGTAAGGGGCATGAACACTGAA.

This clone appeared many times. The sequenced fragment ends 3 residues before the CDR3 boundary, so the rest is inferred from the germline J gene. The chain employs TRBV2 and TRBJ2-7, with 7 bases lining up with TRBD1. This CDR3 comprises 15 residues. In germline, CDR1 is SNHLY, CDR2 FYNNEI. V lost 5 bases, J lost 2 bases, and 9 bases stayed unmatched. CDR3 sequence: CASSPRTGGAYEQYF. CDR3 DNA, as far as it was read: TGTGCCAGCAGTCCCCGGACAGGAGGTGCCTACGAG. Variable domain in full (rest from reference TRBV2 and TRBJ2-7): EPEVTQTPSHQVTQMGQEVILRCVPISNHLYFYWYRQILGQKVEFLVSFYNNEISEKSEIFDDQFSVERPDGSNFTLKIRSTKLEDSAMYFCASSPRTGGAYEQYFGPGTRLTVT.

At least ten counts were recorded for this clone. The CDR3 DNA, read in part, is TGCAGCGTTCAGACAGGGGCTGAATATGGC. Translating it yields CSVQTGAEYG. The whole CDR3 sequence is CSVQTGAEYGYTF. The genes are TRBV29-1 and TRBJ1-2; 8 bases match TRBD1. The read terminates 3 residues ahead of where the CDR3 ends, so the germline J gene completes it. Germline loops: CDR1 SQVTM, CDR2 ANQGSEA. Losses at the gene ends were 5 bases for V and 5 bases for J; bases not matched to a gene: 7. CDR3 length: 13 residues.

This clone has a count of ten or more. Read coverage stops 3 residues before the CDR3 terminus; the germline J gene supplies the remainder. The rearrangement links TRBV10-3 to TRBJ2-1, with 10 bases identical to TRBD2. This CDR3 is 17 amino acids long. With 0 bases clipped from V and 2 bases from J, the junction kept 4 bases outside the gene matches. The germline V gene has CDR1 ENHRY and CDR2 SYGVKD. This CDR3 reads CAISESGSGRAYNEQFF. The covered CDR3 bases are TGTGCCATCAGTGAGTCAGGAAGCGGGAGGGCCTACAATGAG.

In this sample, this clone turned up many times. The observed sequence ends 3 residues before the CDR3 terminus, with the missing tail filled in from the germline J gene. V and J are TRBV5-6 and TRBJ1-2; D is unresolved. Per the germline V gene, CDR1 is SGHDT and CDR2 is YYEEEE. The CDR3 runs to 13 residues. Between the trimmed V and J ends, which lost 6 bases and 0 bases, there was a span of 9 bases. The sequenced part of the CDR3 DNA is TGTGCCAGCACCCTGAGGCCTAACTATGGC. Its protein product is CASTLRPNYG. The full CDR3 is CASTLRPNYGYTF. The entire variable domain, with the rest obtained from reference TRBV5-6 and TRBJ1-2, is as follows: DAGVTQSPTHLIKTRGQQVTLRCSPKSGHDTVSWYQQALGQGPQFIFQYYEEEERQRGNFPDRFSGHQFPNYSSELNVNALLLGDSALYLCASTLRPNYGYTFGSGTRLTVV.

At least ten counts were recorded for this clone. CDR3 residues: CSASLAGGEQFF. Incomplete CDR3 DNA: TGCAGTGCTTCCCTAGCTGGAGGTGAG. The chain recombines TRBV20-1 with TRBJ2-1; tentative D call: TRBD2 (5 bases). The read terminates 3 residues before the CDR3 end, so the remaining end is supplied by the germline J gene. Trimming took off 5 bases at V and 9 bases at J, with 14 bases between the two ends. The CDR3 sequence is 12 residues long. In germline, CDR1 is DFQATT, CDR2 SNEGSKA (reference sequence).

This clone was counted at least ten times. The DNA read from the CDR3 is TGCAGTGCTACTCCCCGGGACTACGGCGAG. Translating it yields CSATPRDYGE. The entire CDR3 is CSATPRDYGEQYF. The chain employs TRBV20-1 and TRBJ2-7; 7 bases align to TRBD2. The read ends 3 residues before the CDR3 terminus; that terminus is restored from the germline J gene. Germline CDR1 and CDR2: DFQATT and SNEGSKA (reference sequence). V gave up 4 bases and J gave up 6 bases; unmatched junction bases: 9. There are 13 residues in the CDR3.

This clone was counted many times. The CDR3 loop is CASSAIDRGSYNEQFF. The part of the CDR3 DNA that was read is TGCGCCAGCTCGGCTATTGACAGGGGATCCTACAATGAG. This chain connects TRBV5-1 to TRBJ2-1; 8 bases match TRBD1. The read finishes 3 residues shy of the CDR3 end, and the germline J gene is used to complete it. V dropped 7 bases and J dropped 1; count of bases not matched to a gene: 10. The CDR3 is 16 amino acids. Germline CDR1 SGHRS, CDR2 YFSETQ.

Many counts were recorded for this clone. The CDR3 bases that were read are TGCGCCAGCAGCTTGGGGCAGGGCGCTTCACCC. Translating it yields CASSLGQGASP. The full CDR3 sequence reads CASSLGQGASPLHF. The rearrangement uses TRBV5-1 and TRBJ1-6; D is perhaps TRBD1 (5 bases). The read finishes 3 residues shy of the CDR3 end, and the germline J gene is used to complete it. Trimming removed 0 bases at V and 9 bases at J, with 10 bases between. This CDR3 has 14 residues. The germline CDR1 and CDR2 sequences are SGHRS and YFSETQ.

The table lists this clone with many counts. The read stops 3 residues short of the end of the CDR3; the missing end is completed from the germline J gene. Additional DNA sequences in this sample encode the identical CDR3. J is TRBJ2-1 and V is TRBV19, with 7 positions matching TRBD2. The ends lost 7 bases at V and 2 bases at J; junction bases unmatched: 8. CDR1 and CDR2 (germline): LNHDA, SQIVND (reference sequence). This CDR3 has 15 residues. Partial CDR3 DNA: TGTGCCAGTAACCCAACTGGGGGGGCCTACAATGAG. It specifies CASNPTGGAYNE. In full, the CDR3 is CASNPTGGAYNEQFF. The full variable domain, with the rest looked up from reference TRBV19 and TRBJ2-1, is DGGITQSPKYLFRKEGQNVTLSCEQNLNHDAMYWYRQDPGQGLRLIYYSQIVNDFQKGDIAEGYSVSREKKESFPLTVTSAQKNPTAFYLCASNPTGGAYNEQFFGPGTRLTVL.

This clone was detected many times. CDR3: CSATSGGLYGYTF. Incomplete CDR3 DNA: TGCAGTGCTACCTCAGGGGGTCTCTATGGC. V usage is TRBV20-1 and J usage is TRBJ1-2; 7 nucleotides align to TRBD1. The read ends 3 residues shy of where the CDR3 ends; the end is completed using the germline J gene. From germline, CDR1 is DFQATT and CDR2 SNEGSKA (reference sequence). The CDR3 runs to 13 residues. Trimming at V came to 4 bases and at J to 4 bases, leaving 6 bases not matched to a gene.

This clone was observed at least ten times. The DNA read from the CDR3 is TGTGCCAGCAGTTGGCTAGCGGGAGGGCCGGGGCAAGAGACC. Encoded protein: CASSWLAGGPGQET. The CDR3 in its entirety is CASSWLAGGPGQETQYF. V gene TRBV6-2 or TRBV6-3 combines with J gene TRBJ2-5; TRBD2 agrees at 12 bases. The observed sequence ends 3 residues before the CDR3 terminus, with the missing tail filled in from the germline J gene. The ends lost 4 bases at V and 2 bases at J; junction bases unmatched: 8. The CDR3 contains 17 residues. The germline gives CDR1 MNHEY, CDR2 SVGEGT.

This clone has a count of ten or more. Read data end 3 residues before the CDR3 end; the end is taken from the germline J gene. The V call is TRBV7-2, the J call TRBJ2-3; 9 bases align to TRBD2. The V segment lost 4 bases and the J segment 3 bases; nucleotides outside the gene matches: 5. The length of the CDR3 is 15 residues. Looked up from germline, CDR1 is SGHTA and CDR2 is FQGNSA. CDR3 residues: CASSYSGSTTDTQYF. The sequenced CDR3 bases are TGTGCCAGCAGCTATAGCGGGAGCACGACAGATACG.

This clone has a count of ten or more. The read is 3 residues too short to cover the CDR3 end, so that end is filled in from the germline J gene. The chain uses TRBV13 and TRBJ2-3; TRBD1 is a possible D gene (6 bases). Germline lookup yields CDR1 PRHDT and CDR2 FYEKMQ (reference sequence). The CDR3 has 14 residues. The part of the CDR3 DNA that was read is TGTGCCAGCAGCTTAACAGGGAGCGTAGGAACG. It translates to CASSLTGSVGT. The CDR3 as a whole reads CASSLTGSVGTQYF.

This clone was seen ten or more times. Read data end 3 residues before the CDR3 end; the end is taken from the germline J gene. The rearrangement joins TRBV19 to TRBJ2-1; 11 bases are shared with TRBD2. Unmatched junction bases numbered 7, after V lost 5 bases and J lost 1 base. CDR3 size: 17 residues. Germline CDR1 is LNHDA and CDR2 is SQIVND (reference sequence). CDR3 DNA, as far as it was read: TGTGCCAGTAGTCCGTCTAGCGGGAGGATGTCCTACAATGAG. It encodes CASSPSSGRMSYNE. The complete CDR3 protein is CASSPSSGRMSYNEQFF.

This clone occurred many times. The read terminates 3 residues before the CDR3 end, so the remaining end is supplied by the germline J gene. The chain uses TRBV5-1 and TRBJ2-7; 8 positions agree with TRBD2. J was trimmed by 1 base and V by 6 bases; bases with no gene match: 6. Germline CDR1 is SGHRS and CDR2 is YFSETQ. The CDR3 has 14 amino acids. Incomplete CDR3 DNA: TGCGCCAGCACCCTTAGCGGGGAGTCCTACGAG. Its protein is CASTLSGESYE. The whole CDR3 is CASTLSGESYEQYF.

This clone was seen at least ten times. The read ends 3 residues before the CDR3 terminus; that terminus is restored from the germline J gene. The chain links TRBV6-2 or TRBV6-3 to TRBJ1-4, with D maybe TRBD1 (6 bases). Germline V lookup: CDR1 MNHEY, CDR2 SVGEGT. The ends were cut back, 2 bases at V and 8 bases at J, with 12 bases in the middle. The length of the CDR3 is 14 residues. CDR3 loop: CASSYNRVGEKLFF. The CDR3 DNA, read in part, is TGTGCCAGCAGTTACAACAGGGTCGGAGAAAAA.

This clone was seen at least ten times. The CDR3 region is CAWRRLATNTGELFF. CDR3 bases read: TGTGCCTGGCGCCGACTAGCGACGAACACCGGGGAG. This chain uses TRBV30 with TRBJ2-2; 8 bases agree with TRBD2. The sequenced fragment ends 3 residues before the CDR3 boundary, so the rest is inferred from the germline J gene. CDR3 length equals 15 residues. Germline V gene data show CDR1 as GTSNPN and CDR2 as SVGIG (reference sequence). J lost 0 bases, V lost 5 bases, and 5 bases had no gene match.

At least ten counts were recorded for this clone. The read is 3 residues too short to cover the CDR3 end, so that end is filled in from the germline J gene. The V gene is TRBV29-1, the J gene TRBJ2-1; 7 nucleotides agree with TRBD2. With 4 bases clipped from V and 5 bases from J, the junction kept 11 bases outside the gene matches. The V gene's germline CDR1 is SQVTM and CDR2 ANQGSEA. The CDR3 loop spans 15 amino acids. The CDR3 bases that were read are TGCAGCGTTGTCGGCGGGAGTTTGTACGACAATGAG. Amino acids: CSVVGGSLYDNE. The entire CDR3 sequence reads CSVVGGSLYDNEQFF.

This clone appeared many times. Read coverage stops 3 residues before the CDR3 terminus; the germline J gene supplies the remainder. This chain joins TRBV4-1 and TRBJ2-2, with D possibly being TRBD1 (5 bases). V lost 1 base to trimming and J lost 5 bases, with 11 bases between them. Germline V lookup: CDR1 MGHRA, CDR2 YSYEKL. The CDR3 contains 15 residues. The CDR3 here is CASSQVRPGTGELFF. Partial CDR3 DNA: TGCGCCAGCAGCCAAGTACGCCCAGGGACCGGGGAG.